The table lists the clone carrying this T cell receptor (beta chain) with a count of one. The sample is drawn from a study of shared T cell receptors in the human thymus. Only in-frame clones appear in the TCRdb table, and some are missing; sequencing was by immunoSEQ multiplex PCR. This table has roughly 550,000 clones, 75% to 80% appearing once. Trimming removed 3 bases at V and 6 bases at J, with 14 bases between. This CDR3 has 14 amino acids. The germline V gene encodes CDR1 MNHEY and CDR2 SMNVEV (reference sequence). The sample was also reused in another study, on human thymus T cells. That investigation notes: In unrelated individuals, thymic repertoires overlapped highly, according to related research.

The clonotype originates from a boy in the first two years of life with a congenital heart defect. Sequencing was carried out using thymocytes. The V call is TRBV27, the J call TRBJ1-1; D is possibly TRBD1 (5 bases). CDR3 in DNA: TGTGCCAGCAGTTTCCTAGAAGGGGCGCCTGAAGCTTTCTTT. Translation: CASSFLEGAPEAFF.